This passage covers 8 T cell receptor beta chains from one sample sequenced in a study of blood T cell repertoires in COVID-19 (dated by TCRdb to 2018 to 2020). Library preparation used the immunoSEQ multiplex PCR assay. TCRdb retrieved this table from immuneACCESS and kept in-frame rearrangements only. Not all clones are present; in checked studies, unresolved V genes account for under half, and no reason is known for the remainder. The sample records approximately 250,000 clones, nearly 85% of which are singletons. Jointly, the top ten make up roughly 5.5% of the sample. The sequenced sample was peripheral blood. All receptors derive from a human donor in a cohort sampled during active COVID-19.

V and J are TRBV5-1 and TRBJ2-3; 7 nucleotides match TRBD1. The CDR3 is made up of 14 amino acids. Per germline, CDR1 SGHRS and CDR2 YFSETQ. V shed 7 bases and J 5 bases; nucleotides not matched to a gene: 10. This CDR3 reads CASGRQGPGDTQYF. As DNA, the CDR3 is TGCGCCAGCGGAAGACAGGGTCCTGGAGATACGCAGTATTTT.

The rearrangement uses TRBV7-2 and TRBJ2-1; 16 bases align to TRBD2. The germline gives CDR1 SGHTA, CDR2 FQGNSA. The CDR3 runs to 18 residues. V shed 3 bases and J 8 bases; nucleotides not matched to a gene: 10. This CDR3 is CASSFSGTSGRAPDEQFF. CDR3 sequence (DNA): TGTGCCAGCAGCTTTTCCGGGACTAGCGGGAGGGCCCCGGATGAGCAGTTCTTC.

J is TRBJ1-2 and V is TRBV9; maybe TRBD1 (5 bases). V was clipped by 4 bases and J by 7 bases, with 17 bases between them. Germline V gene data show CDR1 as SGDLS and CDR2 as YYNGEE. There are 14 residues in the CDR3. This CDR3 reads CASSRSRESSGYTF. The CDR3 DNA is TGTGCCAGCAGCAGATCCAGGGAAAGTAGTGGCTACACCTTC.

The J gene is TRBJ1-1, the V gene TRBV18; D is possibly TRBD1 (5 bases). Germline V gene lookup returns CDR1 KGHSH and CDR2 LQKENI. The V gene lost 2 bases and the J gene lost 8 bases, with 18 bases spanning the gap. The CDR3 covers 15 residues. CDR3 amino acids: CASSPGTGAKLEAFF. The CDR3 region has the DNA TGTGCCAGCTCACCAGGGACTGGGGCGAAACTGGAAGCTTTCTTT.

This clone was seen once. The chain couples TRBV18 to TRBJ1-1; the D gene is possibly TRBD1 (5 bases). The V end lost 3 bases, the J end lost 8 bases, and 16 bases lay between the germline ends. Looked up from germline, CDR1 is KGHSH and CDR2 is LQKENI. The CDR3 spans 14 residues. The CDR3 DNA reads as TGTGCCAGCTCACCCCGTGAACAGGCTACCGAAGCTTTCTTT. Translated, it gives CASSPREQATEAFF.

This chain links TRBV9 with TRBJ2-5, with 7 bases aligning to TRBD1. The CDR3 consists of 15 residues. Germline values: CDR1 SGDLS, CDR2 YYNGEE. With 3 bases clipped from V and 7 bases from J, the junction kept 12 bases outside the gene matches. This chain's CDR3 is CASSAHGTADGTQYF. Here the CDR3 DNA reads TGTGCCAGCAGCGCCCACGGGACAGCTGATGGGACCCAGTACTTC.

The chain has TRBV5-1 and TRBJ2-2; 9 nucleotides line up with TRBD1. Losses at the gene ends were 7 bases for V and 4 bases for J; bases not matched to a gene: 8. Germline loops: CDR1 SGHRS, CDR2 YFSETQ. The CDR3 runs 15 residues. The CDR3 DNA follows: TGCGCCAGCGTGGGGAAGACAGGGGGCACCGGGGAGCTGTTTTTT. Its translation is CASVGKTGGTGELFF.

The chain links TRBV30 to TRBJ2-7, with 8 bases aligning to TRBD2. Germline-derived CDR1 and CDR2 are GTSNPN and SVGIG (reference sequence). With V trimmed by 3 bases and J by 7 bases, 5 bases remained unmatched. This CDR3 has 12 residues. The CDR3 nucleotides are TGTGCCTGGAGCCGGACTAGCATGGAGCAGTACTTC. It translates to CAWSRTSMEQYF.